The T cell receptor (beta chain) described here comes from a study of identical twins. Findings of the study overall: Insertion counts were lower in abundant cord blood beta clonotypes, a trend that memory repertoires did not show. Findings depended on cross-sectional statistics rather than tracking the same donors.

A universal primer site came from template switching; cDNA carried unique molecular identifiers. TCRdb itself ran the 5' RACE reads through MiXCR, one entry per CDR3 protein. The sample carries approximately 500,000 distinct CDR3 sequences, approximately 16% recorded once. Per germline, CDR1 MDHEN and CDR2 SYDVKM. The CDR3 has 20 residues. Trimming shortened V by 2 bases and J by 0 bases, and 26 bases separated the two germline ends. This clonotype was observed a single time. What it binds is unknown. This sample also appeared in a second study, on yellow fever vaccine responses in identical twins.

V gene TRBV28 combines with J gene TRBJ2-7; D is possibly TRBD2 (6 bases). The material sequenced was CD4+ T cells sorted from blood. The origin of this receptor is a woman aged 18-29 years in good health. Written as DNA, the CDR3 is TGTGCCAGCAGTTTAGGGGTCCTTAAGTTTGTTGTCGGGAGCTCCTACGAGCAGTACTTC. This codes for CASSLGVLKFVVGSSYEQYF.